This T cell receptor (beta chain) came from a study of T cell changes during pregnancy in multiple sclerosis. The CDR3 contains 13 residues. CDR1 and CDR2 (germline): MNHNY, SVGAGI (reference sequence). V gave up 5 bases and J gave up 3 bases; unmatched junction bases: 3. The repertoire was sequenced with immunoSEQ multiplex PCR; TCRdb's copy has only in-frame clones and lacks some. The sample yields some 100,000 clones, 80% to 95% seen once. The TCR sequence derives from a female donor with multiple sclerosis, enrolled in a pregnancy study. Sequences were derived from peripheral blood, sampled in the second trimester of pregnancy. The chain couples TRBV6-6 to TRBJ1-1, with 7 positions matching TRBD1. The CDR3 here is CASSDRADTEAFF. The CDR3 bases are TGTGCCAGCAGTGACAGGGCCGACACTGAAGCTTTCTTT.